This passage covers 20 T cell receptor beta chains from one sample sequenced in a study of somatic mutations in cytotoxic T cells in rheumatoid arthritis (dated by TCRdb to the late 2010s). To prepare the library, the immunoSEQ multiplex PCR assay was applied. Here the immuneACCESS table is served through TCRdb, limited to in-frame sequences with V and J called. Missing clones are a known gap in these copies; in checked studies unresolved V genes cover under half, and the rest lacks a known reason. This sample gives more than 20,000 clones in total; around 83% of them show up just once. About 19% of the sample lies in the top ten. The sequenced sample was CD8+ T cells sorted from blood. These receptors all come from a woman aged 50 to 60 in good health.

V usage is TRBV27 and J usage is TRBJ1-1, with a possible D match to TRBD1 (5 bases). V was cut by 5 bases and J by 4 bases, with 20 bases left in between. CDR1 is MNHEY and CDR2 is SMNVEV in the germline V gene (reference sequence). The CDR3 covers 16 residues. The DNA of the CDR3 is TGTGCCAGCAGTACTATCAGGGCTAGACTGGCCACTGAAGCTTTCTTT. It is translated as CASSTIRARLATEAFF.

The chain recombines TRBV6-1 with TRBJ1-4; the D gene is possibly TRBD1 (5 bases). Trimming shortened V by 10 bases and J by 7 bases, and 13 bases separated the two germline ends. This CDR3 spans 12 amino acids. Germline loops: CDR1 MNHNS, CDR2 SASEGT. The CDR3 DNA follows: TGTGCCATCTACAGGACCGGTGAAAAACTGTTTTTT. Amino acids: CAIYRTGEKLFF.

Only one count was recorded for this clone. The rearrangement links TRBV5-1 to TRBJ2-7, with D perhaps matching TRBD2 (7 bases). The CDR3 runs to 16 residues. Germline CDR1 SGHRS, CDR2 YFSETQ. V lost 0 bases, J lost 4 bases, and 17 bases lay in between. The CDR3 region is CASSLGYGGALYEQYF. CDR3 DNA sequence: TGCGCCAGCAGCTTGGGTTATGGGGGGGCGCTTTACGAGCAGTACTTC.

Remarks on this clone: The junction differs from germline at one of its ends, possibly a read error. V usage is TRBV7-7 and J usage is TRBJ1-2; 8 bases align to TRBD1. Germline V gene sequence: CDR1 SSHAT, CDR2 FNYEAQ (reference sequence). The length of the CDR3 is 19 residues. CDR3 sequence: CASSLGPKHRQGTNYGYTF. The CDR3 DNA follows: TGTGCTAGCAGCTTAGGTCCCAAACACCGACAGGGGACTAACTATGGCTACACCTTC.

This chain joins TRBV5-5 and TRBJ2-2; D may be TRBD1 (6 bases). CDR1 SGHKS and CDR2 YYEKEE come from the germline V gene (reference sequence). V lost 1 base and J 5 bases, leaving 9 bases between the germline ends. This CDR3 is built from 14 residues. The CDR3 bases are TGTGCCAGCAGCTTGAAGGGGGTGACCGGGGAGCTGTTTTTT. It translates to CASSLKGVTGELFF.

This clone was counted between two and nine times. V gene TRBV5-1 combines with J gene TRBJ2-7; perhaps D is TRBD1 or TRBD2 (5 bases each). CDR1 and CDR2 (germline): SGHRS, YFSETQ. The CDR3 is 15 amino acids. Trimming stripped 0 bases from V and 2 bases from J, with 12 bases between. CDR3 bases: TGCGCCAGCAGCTTGGAAGAGGGGACGGCCTACGAGCAGTACTTC. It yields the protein CASSLEEGTAYEQYF.

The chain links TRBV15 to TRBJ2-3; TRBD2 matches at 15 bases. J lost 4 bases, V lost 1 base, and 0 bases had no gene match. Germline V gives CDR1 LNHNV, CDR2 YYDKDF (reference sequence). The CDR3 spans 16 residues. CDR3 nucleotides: TGTGCCACCAGCAGAGGGACTAGCGGGGGGGCAGATACGCAGTATTTT. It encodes CATSRGTSGGADTQYF. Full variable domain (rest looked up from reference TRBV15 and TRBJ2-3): DAMVIQNPRYQVTQFGKPVTLSCSQTLNHNVMYWYQQKSSQAPKLLFHYYDKDFNNEADTPDNFQSRRPNTSFCFLDIRSPGLGDTAMYLCATSRGTSGGADTQYFGPGTRLTVL.

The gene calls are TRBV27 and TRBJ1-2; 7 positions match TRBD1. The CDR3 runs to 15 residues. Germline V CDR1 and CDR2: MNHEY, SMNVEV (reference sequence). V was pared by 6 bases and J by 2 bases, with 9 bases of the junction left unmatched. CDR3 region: CASSSPMGQNYGYTF. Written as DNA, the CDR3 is TGTGCCAGCAGCTCGCCCATGGGACAGAACTATGGCTACACCTTC.

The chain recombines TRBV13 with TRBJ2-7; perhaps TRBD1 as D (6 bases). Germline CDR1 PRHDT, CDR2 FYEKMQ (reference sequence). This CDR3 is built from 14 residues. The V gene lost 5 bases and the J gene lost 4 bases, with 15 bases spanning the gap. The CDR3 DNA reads TGTGCCAGCAGCGTCAGGGGTTCGAGGTACGAGCAGTACTTC. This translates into CASSVRGSRYEQYF.

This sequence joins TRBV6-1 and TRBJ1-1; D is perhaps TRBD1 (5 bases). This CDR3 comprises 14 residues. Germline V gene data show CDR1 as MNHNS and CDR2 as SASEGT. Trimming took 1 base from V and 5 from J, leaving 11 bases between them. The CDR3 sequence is CASSEEGANTEAFF. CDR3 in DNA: TGTGCCAGCAGTGAAGAAGGGGCCAATACTGAAGCTTTCTTT.

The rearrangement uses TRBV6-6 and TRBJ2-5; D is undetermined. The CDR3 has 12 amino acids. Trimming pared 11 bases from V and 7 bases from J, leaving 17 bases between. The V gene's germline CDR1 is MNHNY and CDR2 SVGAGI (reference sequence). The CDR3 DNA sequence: TGTGCCCTCCTAACAGATTCAGGGACCCAGTACTTC. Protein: CALLTDSGTQYF.

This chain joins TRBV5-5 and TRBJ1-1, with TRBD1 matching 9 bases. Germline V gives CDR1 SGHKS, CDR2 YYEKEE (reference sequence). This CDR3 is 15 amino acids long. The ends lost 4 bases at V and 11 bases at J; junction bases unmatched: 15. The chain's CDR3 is CASSKPPTGGQVAFF. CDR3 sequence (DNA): TGTGCCAGCAGCAAGCCTCCAACAGGGGGCCAAGTTGCTTTCTTT.

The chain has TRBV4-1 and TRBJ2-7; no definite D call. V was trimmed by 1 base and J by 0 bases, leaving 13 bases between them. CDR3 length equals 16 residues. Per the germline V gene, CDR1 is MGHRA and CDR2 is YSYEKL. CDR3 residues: CASSQGPEASSYEQYF. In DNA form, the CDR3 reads TGCGCCAGCAGCCAAGGGCCAGAGGCGAGCTCCTACGAGCAGTACTTC.

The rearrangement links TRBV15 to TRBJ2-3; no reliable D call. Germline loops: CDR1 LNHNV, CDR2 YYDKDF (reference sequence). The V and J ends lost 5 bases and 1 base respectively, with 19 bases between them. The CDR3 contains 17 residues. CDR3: CATSDVGFVSGTDTQYF. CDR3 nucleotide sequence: TGTGCCACCAGCGATGTCGGTTTCGTTTCGGGCACAGATACGCAGTATTTT. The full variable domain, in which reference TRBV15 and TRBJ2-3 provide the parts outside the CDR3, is DAMVIQNPRYQVTQFGKPVTLSCSQTLNHNVMYWYQQKSSQAPKLLFHYYDKDFNNEADTPDNFQSRRPNTSFCFLDIRSPGLGDTAMYLCATSDVGFVSGTDTQYFGPGTRLTVL.

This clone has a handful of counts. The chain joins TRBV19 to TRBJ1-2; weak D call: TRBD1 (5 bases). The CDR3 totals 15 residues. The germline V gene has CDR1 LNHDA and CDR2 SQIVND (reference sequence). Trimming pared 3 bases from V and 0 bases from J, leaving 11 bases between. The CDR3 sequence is CASSMGTDSNYGYTF. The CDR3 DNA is TGTGCCAGTAGTATGGGGACGGATTCTAACTATGGCTACACCTTC.

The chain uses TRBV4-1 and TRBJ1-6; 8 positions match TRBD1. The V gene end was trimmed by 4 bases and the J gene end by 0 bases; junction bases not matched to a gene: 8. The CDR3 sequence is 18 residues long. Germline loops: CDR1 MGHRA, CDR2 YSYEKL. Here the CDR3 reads CASSLRGPKISYNSPLHF. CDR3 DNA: TGCGCCAGCAGCCTCAGGGGGCCAAAAATCTCCTATAATTCACCCCTCCACTTT.

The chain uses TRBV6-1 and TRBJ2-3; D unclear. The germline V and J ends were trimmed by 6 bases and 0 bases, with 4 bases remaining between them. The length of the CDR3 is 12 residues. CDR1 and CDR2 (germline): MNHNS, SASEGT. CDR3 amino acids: CASRDSTDTQYF. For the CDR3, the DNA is TGTGCCAGCAGAGACAGCACAGATACGCAGTATTTT.

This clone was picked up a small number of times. For the CDR3, the DNA is TGTGCCAGCAGTGAGGGGCAGTTTCCCTACGAGCAGTACGTC. The encoded protein is CASSEGQFPYEQYV. V is TRBV6-4 and J is TRBJ2-7, with D possibly being TRBD1 (5 bases). Germline CDR1 and CDR2: MRHNA and SNTAGT. This CDR3 has 14 amino acids. Trimming took 3 bases from V and 2 from J, leaving 11 bases between them.

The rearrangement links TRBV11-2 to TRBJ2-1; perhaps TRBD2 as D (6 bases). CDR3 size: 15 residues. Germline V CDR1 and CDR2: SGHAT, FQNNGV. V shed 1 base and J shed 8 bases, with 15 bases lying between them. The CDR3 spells CASSLGRVVIDEQFF. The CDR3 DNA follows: TGTGCCAGCAGCTTAGGGAGGGTAGTCATAGATGAGCAGTTCTTC.

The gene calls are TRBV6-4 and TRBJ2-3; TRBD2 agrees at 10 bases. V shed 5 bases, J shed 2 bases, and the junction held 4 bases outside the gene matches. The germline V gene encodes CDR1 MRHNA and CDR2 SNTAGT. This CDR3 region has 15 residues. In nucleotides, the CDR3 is TGTGCCAGCAGTCCCGGGACTAGCGACACAGATACGCAGTATTTT. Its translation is CASSPGTSDTDTQYF.